This is a list of T cell receptor beta chains from one sample in a study of Graves' ophthalmopathy and Graves' hyperthyroidism. TCRdb used MiXCR to reprocess the multiplex PCR reads, holding one entry per CDR3 protein. This sample yields 230,000 or so distinct CDR3 sequences, of which 40% to 50% are seen a single time; roughly half belongs to the top ten. Input material: peripheral blood. All receptors derive from an adult man with Graves' ophthalmopathy. The CDR3 runs from the conserved cysteine through the conserved F or W. D genes are given only for firm matches.

v_call	d_call	j_call	cdr3_aa
TRBV2	-	TRBJ2-6	CASSSVRYSGANVLTF
TRBV2	-	TRBJ2-2	CANNFGGPNTGELFF
TRBV12-5	-	TRBJ2-7	CARDQQGHEQYF
TRBV20-1	TRBD1	TRBJ1-5	CSAISKEPGQVNQPQHF
TRBV6-5	TRBD2	TRBJ2-7	CASSYSTSDNEQYF
TRBV28	-	TRBJ2-6	CASSLPGAGANVLTF
TRBV4-1	-	TRBJ2-5	CASSPSDGKETQYF
TRBV28	-	TRBJ1-2	CASSLRRGNYGYTF
TRBV4-1	-	TRBJ1-6	CASSQDAKGNSPLHF
TRBV19	-	TRBJ1-4	CASGRGREKLFF
TRBV6-1	-	TRBJ2-5	CASSIGSLTQYF
TRBV2	-	TRBJ1-4	CASNTPGFADEKLFF
TRBV5-1	TRBD1	TRBJ2-7	CASSLMDRVSYEQYF
TRBV25-1	TRBD2	TRBJ2-5	CSSGSRETQYF
TRBV7-8	-	TRBJ1-5	CASSLATGGNQPQHF
TRBV20-1	TRBD2	TRBJ2-5	CSARVGAGGLRETQYF
TRBV29-1	TRBD2	TRBJ2-5	CSHHRGAGGPGETQYF
TRBV18	TRBD1	TRBJ1-2	CASSPPDRGGDGYTF
TRBV12-3/TRBV12-4	-	TRBJ1-2	CASSLRRAGYTF
TRBV25-1	-	TRBJ1-1	CASSVGVNTEAFF
TRBV15	-	TRBJ2-7	CATSRDLLDEQYF
TRBV12-3/TRBV12-4	-	TRBJ2-5	CASSSPLGETQYF
TRBV7-2	-	TRBJ2-7	CASSIQNSYEQYF
TRBV30	TRBD1	TRBJ1-1	CAWSVGTGVTEAFF
TRBV28	TRBD1	TRBJ1-2	CASTRTGVAYTF
TRBV7-2	TRBD1	TRBJ1-5	CASSSGTAINQPQHF